Sequencing of this T cell receptor (beta chain) was carried out in a study of blood T cell repertoires in COVID-19. Sequencing was performed with immunoSEQ multiplex PCR; in TCRdb, only in-frame clones are kept and a portion is missing. The sample records 250,000 to 350,000 clones, roughly 84% being singletons. In germline, CDR1 is MDHEN, CDR2 SYDVKM. V was clipped by 5 bases and J by 6 bases; unmatched bases: 7. This CDR3 has 14 residues. The rearrangement joins TRBV28 to TRBJ1-2; 9 bases line up with TRBD1. The TCR originated in a human donor with COVID-19, enrolled during active disease. The donor label of this sample is uncertain. Sequenced sample: peripheral blood. CDR3 nucleotide sequence: TGTGCCAGCAGTACCCAGACAGGGGGAAATGGCTACACCTTC. It translates to CASSTQTGGNGYTF.